Following are 18 T cell receptor beta chains from one sample sequenced in a study of vaccination and CD4 T cells after COVID-19. Their recognized antigens are unknown. The treatment here: approximately nine-day PBMC culture with coronavirus spike peptide pools or control peptides (ViraFEST assay). The Oncomine TCR Beta short-read assay generated sequence data from the DNA of cultured CD4+ T cells. TCRdb processed the PCR reads anew with MiXCR; each CDR3 protein has one entry. The table lists 10,000 to 15,000 distinct CDR3 sequences, 35% to 40% of them singletons. The sequenced sample was cultured CD4+ T cells from blood. All receptors derive from a human donor with COVID-19.

This clonotype was seen a few times. The rearrangement joins TRBV27 to TRBJ2-1; D perhaps matches TRBD1 (5 bases). Germline V lookup: CDR1 MNHEY, CDR2 SMNVEV (reference sequence). The CDR3 spans 14 residues. V shed 5 bases and J shed 0 bases, with 8 bases lying between them. CDR3 nucleotides: TGTGCCAGCAGTGTGCAGGGCTCCTACAATGAGCAGTTCTTC. Its translation is CASSVQGSYNEQFF.

This rearrangement joins TRBV6-9 to TRBJ2-1, with no clear D. V was clipped by 1 base and J by 4 bases, with 5 bases between them. The germline V gene has CDR1 MNHGY and CDR2 SVAAGI. The CDR3 sequence is 13 residues long. CDR3 sequence reads: CASSYFEYNEQFF. The CDR3 DNA reads as TGTGCCAGCAGTTATTTCGAATACAATGAGCAGTTCTTC.

This chain links TRBV4-1 with TRBJ1-3; D unresolved. The length of the CDR3 is 15 residues. CDR1 MGHRA and CDR2 YSYEKL come from the germline V gene. The V gene lost 0 bases and the J gene lost 0 bases, with 6 bases spanning the gap. The DNA of the CDR3 is TGCGCCAGCAGCCAAGACCCGGCCTCTGGAAACACCATATATTTT. It specifies CASSQDPASGNTIYF.

A few counts support this clonotype. This sequence joins TRBV15 and TRBJ1-3, with 8 bases that match TRBD1. The CDR3 extends over 16 amino acids. With V trimmed by 4 bases and J by 4 bases, 9 bases remained unmatched. The germline CDR1 and CDR2 sequences are LNHNV and YYDKDF (reference sequence). The CDR3 coding sequence is TGTGCCACCAGCAAAACCGGGACAGGTGCCGGAAACACCATATATTTT. Amino acids: CATSKTGTGAGNTIYF.

This clonotype was observed a handful of times. J is TRBJ2-6 and V is TRBV25-1, with TRBD1 identical over 9 bases. V lost 6 bases, J lost 7 bases, and 13 bases stayed unmatched. CDR1 and CDR2 (germline): MGHDK, SYGVNS. The CDR3 is 17 residues long. Here the CDR3 reads CASSDSGTGSFANVLTF. CDR3 nucleotides: TGTGCCAGCAGCGATTCCGGGACAGGGTCTTTCGCCAACGTCCTGACTTTC.

This clonotype was counted only a few times. V and J are TRBV6-1 and TRBJ2-3; TRBD2 matches 11 bases. The CDR3 loop spans 16 amino acids. Germline CDR1 and CDR2: MNHNS and SASEGT. With 7 bases clipped from V and 1 base from J, the junction kept 7 bases outside the gene matches. The CDR3 DNA reads TGTGCCAGCAATCCTACTAGCGGGGGTGGCACAGATACGCAGTATTTT. It codes for CASNPTSGGGTDTQYF.

The gene calls are TRBV5-4 and TRBJ2-1; TRBD1 is a possible D gene (5 bases). The CDR3 has 16 residues. Germline loops: CDR1 SGHNT, CDR2 YYREEE (reference sequence). V lost 0 bases to trimming and J lost 5 bases, with 15 bases between them. CDR3 sequence: CASSLELFSRDNEQFF. CDR3 in DNA: TGTGCCAGCAGCTTGGAATTATTTTCCAGGGACAATGAGCAGTTCTTC.

The rearrangement uses TRBV12-3 or TRBV12-4 and TRBJ1-2, with D unclear. The ends were cut back, 6 bases at V and 4 bases at J, with 12 bases in the middle. This CDR3 has 13 residues. The CDR3 reads CASRPPGTYGYTF. The CDR3 DNA reads as TGTGCCAGCAGGCCCCCGGGAACCTATGGCTACACCTTC.

J is TRBJ2-2 and V is TRBV6-2 or TRBV6-3; TRBD2 agrees at 8 bases. Per germline, CDR1 MNHEY and CDR2 SVGEGT. The CDR3 has 15 residues. The junction had 10 bases not matched to a gene; V was cut back by 8 bases and J by 5 bases. This chain's CDR3 is CASLRSGGVTGELFF. The DNA of the CDR3 is TGTGCCAGCCTTAGAAGCGGGGGTGTAACCGGGGAGCTGTTTTTT.

This clonotype is medium-sized (0.01 to 0.1%). The chain employs TRBV6-1 and TRBJ1-5; 9 bases are shared with TRBD1. The length of the CDR3 is 14 residues. The germline CDR1 and CDR2 sequences are MNHNS and SASEGT. V lost 10 bases to trimming and J lost 3 bases; unmatched junction nucleotides: 7. CDR3 sequence reads: CATKDRGDNQPQHF. CDR3 sequence (DNA): TGTGCCACCAAGGACAGGGGAGACAATCAGCCCCAGCATTTT.

The CDR3 coding sequence is TGTGCCAGCTCTCCAGGAGGGAATAATTCACCCCTCCACTTT. It codes for CASSPGGNNSPLHF. The genes are TRBV18 and TRBJ1-6; D gene uncertain. The germline V gene has CDR1 KGHSH and CDR2 LQKENI. V lost 6 bases and J lost 5, with 11 bases in between. This CDR3 is built from 14 residues.

The rearrangement uses TRBV7-3 and TRBJ2-2; D gene unclear. The CDR3 loop spans 12 amino acids. V lost 5 bases to trimming and J lost 6 bases, with 7 bases between them. Looked up from germline, CDR1 is SGHTA and CDR2 is FQGTGA. The CDR3 DNA is TGTGCCAGCAGCCCGCCGCCCGGGGAGCTGTTTTTT. Its translation: CASSPPPGELFF.

This clonotype was found a few times. CDR3 in DNA: TGCAGTGCTGCACCAGGGGGCTTTACGGATGGCTACACCTTC. Its protein is CSAAPGGFTDGYTF. This sequence joins TRBV20-1 and TRBJ1-2; 8 nucleotides match TRBD1. The V gene end was trimmed by 5 bases and the J gene end by 6 bases; junction bases not matched to a gene: 11. The CDR3 runs to 14 residues. Germline values: CDR1 DFQATT, CDR2 SNEGSKA (reference sequence).

This clonotype appeared a single time. Here the CDR3 reads CASSTGAWGYEQYF. The CDR3 bases are TGTGCCAGTAGTACCGGGGCTTGGGGGTACGAGCAGTACTTC. The chain joins TRBV19 to TRBJ2-7; D tentatively reads TRBD1 or TRBD2 (5 bases each). Deletions cut 4 bases from V and 4 bases from J, with 14 bases between. Germline CDR1 reads LNHDA; CDR2 reads SQIVND (reference sequence). The CDR3 is 14 residues long.

DNA of the CDR3: TGTGCCAGCAGCATCGGGCGAGCGGGATACAATGAGCAGTTCTTC. This encodes CASSIGRAGYNEQFF. The rearrangement links TRBV2 to TRBJ2-1; 7 nucleotides line up with TRBD2. CDR3 size: 15 residues. Germline assignment: CDR1 SNHLY and CDR2 FYNNEI. V was pared by 6 bases and J by 4 bases, with 9 bases of the junction left unmatched. Drawing the rest from reference TRBV2 and TRBJ2-1, the complete variable domain is EPEVTQTPSHQVTQMGQEVILRCVPISNHLYFYWYRQILGQKVEFLVSFYNNEISEKSEIFDDQFSVERPDGSNFTLKIRSTKLEDSAMYFCASSIGRAGYNEQFFGPGTRLTVL.

The chain recombines TRBV27 with TRBJ1-1, with unresolved D. The CDR3 has 14 residues. CDR1 is MNHEY and CDR2 is SMNVEV in the germline V gene (reference sequence). V dropped 2 bases and J dropped 3 bases, with 10 bases sitting between them. The CDR3 DNA reads TGTGCCAGCAGTTTAGGGCAGGCCTACACTGAAGCTTTCTTT. This sequence encodes CASSLGQAYTEAFF.

This clonotype was counted between two and nine times. V is TRBV5-1 and J is TRBJ1-1; perhaps TRBD1 as D (5 bases). CDR1 and CDR2 from the germline V gene are SGHRS and YFSETQ. This CDR3 comprises 16 residues. V lost 0 bases to trimming and J lost 6 bases, with 18 bases between them. CDR3 region: CASSLDLRRDLSEAFF. In DNA form, the CDR3 reads TGCGCCAGCAGCTTGGATCTTCGCAGGGACCTCTCTGAAGCTTTCTTT.

This clonotype is medium-sized in the sample. J is TRBJ1-2 and V is TRBV7-2, with TRBD1 as a possible D gene (6 bases). The ends were cut back, 2 bases at V and 7 bases at J, with 11 bases in the middle. The CDR3 is 13 residues long. Germline V gene data show CDR1 as SGHTA and CDR2 as FQGNSA. This CDR3 is CASSLSGVGGYTF. CDR3 DNA sequence: TGTGCCAGCAGCTTATCAGGGGTTGGTGGCTACACCTTC.